What follows are 31 T cell receptor beta chains derived from one specimen sequenced in a study of cytomegalovirus exposure and HLA in healthy donors. Primers for the PCR totalled 60 Vbeta and 13 Jbeta. Clones were read by immunoSEQ multiplex PCR, and TCRdb kept only the in-frame ones, dropping some. The data show over 100,000 clones, with 83% seen just once and just over 2.5% held by the top ten. Material: PBMCs. Every receptor here comes from a man aged 35-49 years in good health and CMV-seronegative.

The chain recombines TRBV9 with TRBJ2-5, with TRBD2 identical over 7 bases. J was trimmed by 4 bases and V by 3 bases; bases with no gene match: 9. Germline loops: CDR1 SGDLS, CDR2 YYNGEE. The CDR3 length is 15 residues. In DNA form, the CDR3 reads TGTGCCAGCAGCGCCGTTGGGGGGGGGTTAGAGACCCAGTACTTC. Amino acid sequence: CASSAVGGGLETQYF.

This chain links TRBV7-9 with TRBJ2-7; D unclear. The V gene lost 7 bases and the J gene lost 2 bases, with 9 bases spanning the gap. The CDR3 length is 12 residues. Germline values: CDR1 SEHNR, CDR2 FQNEAQ (reference sequence). CDR3 in amino acids: CASTRSTYEQYF. CDR3 nucleotides: TGTGCCAGCACGCGATCTACCTACGAGCAGTACTTC.

This clone has a single count. The chain joins TRBV9 to TRBJ2-7; D unclear. The CDR3 sequence is 13 residues long. The ends were cut back, 0 bases at V and 6 bases at J, with 10 bases in the middle. Germline CDR1 SGDLS, CDR2 YYNGEE. CDR3 loop: CASSVGSRSEQYF. The CDR3 DNA sequence: TGTGCCAGCAGCGTAGGTAGCAGAAGCGAGCAGTACTTC.

The V call is TRBV30, the J call TRBJ2-3; the match to TRBD1 covers 8 bases. This CDR3 contains 11 residues. Germline V gene lookup returns CDR1 GTSNPN and CDR2 SVGIG (reference sequence). V was clipped by 5 bases and J by 10 bases; unmatched bases: 5. CDR3 nucleotides: TGTGCCTGGGAACAGGGGGGTGCGCAGTATTTT. Protein sequence: CAWEQGGAQYF.

Written as DNA, the CDR3 is TGTGCCAGCAGCTTACAGGGGTTTAGCAATCAGCCCCAGCATTTT. Protein sequence: CASSLQGFSNQPQHF. The chain employs TRBV7-2 and TRBJ1-5; possible D gene TRBD1, 6 bases. The CDR3 contains 15 residues. V lost 2 bases to trimming and J lost 0 bases, with 8 bases between them. Germline CDR1 reads SGHTA; CDR2 reads FQGNSA.

This sequence joins TRBV30 and TRBJ2-7; perhaps TRBD2 as D (5 bases). Germline loops: CDR1 GTSNPN, CDR2 SVGIG (reference sequence). The V end lost 3 bases, the J end lost 3 bases, and 18 bases lay between the germline ends. This CDR3 has 15 amino acids. DNA of the CDR3: TGTGCCTGGAGCGCCGCGGAGGACTGGGTCTACGAGCAGTACTTC. It encodes CAWSAAEDWVYEQYF.

The chain joins TRBV6-1 to TRBJ1-1; D is unresolved. CDR3 size: 13 residues. The germline V gene has CDR1 MNHNS and CDR2 SASEGT. The V end was cut by 6 bases, the J end by 2 bases, with 10 bases between. CDR3 amino acids: CASSRTLNTEAFF. The CDR3 DNA is TGTGCCAGCAGCCGCACACTAAACACTGAAGCTTTCTTT.

The chain recombines TRBV7-8 with TRBJ1-1, with D possibly being TRBD1 (5 bases). The CDR3 runs to 13 residues. Trimming left V 2 bases short and J 4 bases short, with 8 bases between. Germline V gives CDR1 SGHVS, CDR2 FQNEAQ. The CDR3 DNA reads as TGTGCCAGCAGCTTACAACAGGCCACTGAAGCTTTCTTT. As protein: CASSLQQATEAFF. Filled out from reference TRBV7-8 and TRBJ1-1, the complete variable domain reads GAGVSQSPRYKVAKRGQDVALRCDPISGHVSLFWYQQALGQGPEFLTYFQNEAQLDKSGLPSDRFFAERPEGSVSTLKIQRTQQEDSAVYLCASSLQQATEAFFGQGTRLTVV.

The gene calls are TRBV4-1 and TRBJ2-1; 10 nucleotides match TRBD1. The CDR3 runs 16 residues. Trimming at V came to 0 bases and at J to 8 bases, leaving 7 bases not matched to a gene. CDR1 is MGHRA, CDR2 YSYEKL, per germline. In DNA, the CDR3 is TGCGCCAGCAGCCAAGATAGGGGGACAGGGGCCGATGAGCAGTTCTTC. Its protein product is CASSQDRGTGADEQFF.

This clone was seen more than once but under ten times. The V gene is TRBV11-3, the J gene TRBJ2-7; D might be TRBD1 (5 bases). Germline CDR1 is SGHNT and CDR2 is YENEEA. The CDR3 sequence is 13 residues long. V was pared by 8 bases and J by 7 bases, with 18 bases between. The CDR3 is CASLSIEGAEQYF. CDR3 DNA sequence: TGTGCCAGCTTAAGTATTGAAGGGGCTGAGCAGTACTTC.

This clone has more than one count but fewer than ten. The V and J genes are TRBV7-6 and TRBJ2-3; 8 bases fit TRBD2. V shed 6 bases and J 6 bases; nucleotides not matched to a gene: 17. The CDR3 has 17 amino acids. CDR1 is SGHVS and CDR2 is FNYEAQ in the germline V gene. The CDR3 DNA follows: TGTGCCAGCAGGGGGGGGGTAGCGGGACCACCGGGGGATACGCAGTATTTT. Encoded protein: CASRGGVAGPPGDTQYF.

This clone has just a few counts. The chain links TRBV2 to TRBJ1-1, with D perhaps TRBD1 (6 bases). V lost 6 bases to trimming and J lost 7 bases, with 27 bases between them. The CDR3 runs 17 residues. Germline V gene sequence: CDR1 SNHLY, CDR2 FYNNEI. CDR3: CASRARGGPAGVIEAFF. The CDR3 DNA sequence: TGTGCCAGCAGGGCCCGCGGGGGGCCGGCGGGGGTTATTGAAGCTTTCTTT. Full variable domain (outside the CDR3, taken from reference TRBV2 and TRBJ1-1): EPEVTQTPSHQVTQMGQEVILRCVPISNHLYFYWYRQILGQKVEFLVSFYNNEISEKSEIFDDQFSVERPDGSNFTLKIRSTKLEDSAMYFCASRARGGPAGVIEAFFGQGTRLTVV.

This sequence joins TRBV9 and TRBJ2-5, with D possibly TRBD1 on 7 matching bases. CDR3 length: 16 residues. V was pared by 3 bases and J by 4 bases, with 19 bases between. CDR1 and CDR2 (germline): SGDLS, YYNGEE. CDR3 nucleotide sequence: TGTGCCAGCAGCGCCGGGGGTCAGGGGGGCCGAGAGACCCAGTACTTC. It codes for CASSAGGQGGRETQYF. Complete variable domain (other parts from reference TRBV9 and TRBJ2-5): DSGVTQTPKHLITATGQRVTLRCSPRSGDLSVYWYQQSLDQGLQFLIQYYNGEERAKGNILERFSAQQFPDLHSELNLSSLELGDSALYFCASSAGGQGGRETQYFGPGTRLLVL.

This chain uses TRBV7-3 with TRBJ2-5; 7 positions agree with TRBD2. The CDR3 length is 13 residues. The V and J ends lost 3 bases and 3 bases, in that order; junction bases with no gene match: 1. Germline V lookup: CDR1 SGHTA, CDR2 FQGTGA. CDR3 sequence: CASSFGGEETQYF. CDR3 bases: TGTGCCAGCAGCTTTGGGGGGGAAGAGACCCAGTACTTC.

This clone was seen only a few times. This sequence joins TRBV5-4 and TRBJ2-7; D perhaps matches TRBD2 (6 bases). The V gene lost 3 bases and the J gene lost 2 bases, with 21 bases spanning the gap. The CDR3 totals 17 residues. The germline gives CDR1 SGHNT, CDR2 YYREEE (reference sequence). This CDR3 is CASSSTGGSKKPYEQYF. For the CDR3, the DNA is TGTGCCAGCAGCTCGACTGGGGGGAGTAAAAAGCCCTACGAGCAGTACTTC.

The table lists this clone with a count of one. The V call is TRBV4-2, the J call TRBJ2-7, with 10 bases aligning to TRBD2. This CDR3 is built from 15 residues. Germline-derived CDR1 and CDR2 are LGHNA and YNFKEQ. V gave up 5 bases and J gave up 0 bases; unmatched junction bases: 4. The CDR3 reads CASSFSGGSSYEQYF. For the CDR3, the DNA is TGTGCCAGCAGCTTTAGCGGGGGGAGCTCCTACGAGCAGTACTTC.

This sequence joins TRBV29-1 and TRBJ2-7; 7 bases are shared with TRBD2. In germline, CDR1 is SQVTM, CDR2 ANQGSEA. The V and J ends lost 3 bases and 7 bases, in that order; junction bases with no gene match: 6. The CDR3 is 12 residues long. CDR3: CSVDMGGSEQYF. CDR3 sequence (DNA): TGCAGCGTTGATATGGGGGGGAGTGAGCAGTACTTC.

This clone was observed a handful of times. The chain employs TRBV6-5 and TRBJ1-1, with D unclear. Trimming removed 6 bases from V and 4 bases from J, with 15 bases in between. CDR1 is MNHEY, CDR2 SVGAGI, per germline. This CDR3 comprises 14 residues. The CDR3 sequence is CASSPGRAGTEAFF. CDR3 bases: TGTGCCAGCAGCCCTGGACGGGCGGGCACTGAAGCTTTCTTT.

This clone was seen once. The chain recombines TRBV5-1 with TRBJ2-1; tentatively, D is TRBD1 (5 bases). Trimming shortened V by 0 bases and J by 0 bases, and 7 bases separated the two germline ends. The CDR3 is 15 amino acids. Germline loops: CDR1 SGHRS, CDR2 YFSETQ. DNA of the CDR3: TGCGCCAGCAGCTTGGGACAGAGCTCCTACAATGAGCAGTTCTTC. This encodes CASSLGQSSYNEQFF.

The chain recombines TRBV2 with TRBJ2-3, with TRBD1 matching over 8 bases. The V gene's germline CDR1 is SNHLY and CDR2 FYNNEI. Trimming took 4 bases from V and 4 from J; bases not matched to a gene: 13. The CDR3 runs 17 residues. CDR3 DNA: TGTGCCAGCAGTGGCATACCAGGGGGCGTGACTGCAGATACGCAGTATTTT. It is translated as CASSGIPGGVTADTQYF.

This chain joins TRBV4-1 and TRBJ2-1; TRBD2 matches 10 bases. V was pared by 2 bases and J by 5 bases, with 9 bases of the junction left unmatched. Germline CDR1 reads MGHRA; CDR2 reads YSYEKL. The CDR3 length is 17 residues. CDR3 region: CASSQTQRGGENNEQFF. CDR3 sequence (DNA): TGCGCCAGCAGCCAAACTCAGCGGGGGGGGGAGAACAATGAGCAGTTCTTC.

V is TRBV2 and J is TRBJ1-2; no firm D call. Per the germline V gene, CDR1 is SNHLY and CDR2 is FYNNEI. This CDR3 has 16 residues. Trimming cost V 3 bases and J 8 bases, with 22 bases left between them. This CDR3 reads CASSEGSFGSFLGYTF. The CDR3 region has the DNA TGTGCCAGCAGTGAGGGGTCCTTCGGGAGCTTCCTGGGCTACACCTTC.

V gene TRBV19 combines with J gene TRBJ2-1, with D perhaps matching TRBD2 (5 bases). The CDR3 sequence is 15 residues long. The V and J ends lost 7 bases and 2 bases respectively, with 15 bases between them. Germline V gene data show CDR1 as LNHDA and CDR2 as SQIVND (reference sequence). CDR3 protein: CASTPLAGTYNEQFF. Here the CDR3 DNA reads TGTGCCAGTACCCCCCTAGCAGGTACCTACAATGAGCAGTTCTTC. The full variable domain, completed using reference TRBV19 and TRBJ2-1, is DGGITQSPKYLFRKEGQNVTLSCEQNLNHDAMYWYRQDPGQGLRLIYYSQIVNDFQKGDIAEGYSVSREKKESFPLTVTSAQKNPTAFYLCASTPLAGTYNEQFFGPGTRLTVL.

The J gene is TRBJ1-1, the V gene TRBV7-2; TRBD1 might be the D (5 bases). Trimming shortened V by 5 bases and J by 7 bases, and 17 bases separated the two germline ends. This CDR3 is built from 14 residues. Germline values: CDR1 SGHTA, CDR2 FQGNSA. The CDR3: CASSIQVWGVEAFF. The CDR3 DNA reads as TGTGCCAGCAGCATACAGGTTTGGGGGGTTGAAGCTTTCTTT.

This chain connects TRBV7-2 to TRBJ1-2; maybe TRBD1 (5 bases). Germline V gene data show CDR1 as SGHTA and CDR2 as FQGNSA. Trimming removed 5 bases from V and 1 base from J, with 14 bases in between. This CDR3 region has 15 residues. CDR3 sequence (DNA): TGTGCCAGCAGCCTTCAAACGGGGGGTAACTATGGCTACACCTTC. Amino acids: CASSLQTGGNYGYTF. Full variable domain (missing parts from reference TRBV7-2 and TRBJ1-2): GAGVSQSPSNKVTEKGKDVELRCDPISGHTALYWYRQSLGQGLEFLIYFQGNSAPDKSGLPSDRFSAERTGGSVSTLTIQRTQQEDSAVYLCASSLQTGGNYGYTFGSGTRLTVV.

This clone appeared once. J is TRBJ1-1 and V is TRBV5-1, with no clear D. The ends were cut back, 9 bases at V and 8 bases at J, with 20 bases in the middle. CDR1 is SGHRS and CDR2 is YFSETQ in the germline V gene. The CDR3 covers 13 residues. This chain's CDR3 is CATSQDWFTEAFF. In DNA, the CDR3 is TGCGCCACTTCACAAGACTGGTTTACCGAAGCTTTCTTT.

The chain is built from TRBV6-5 and TRBJ2-7, with 8 bases lining up with TRBD1. Germline V lookup: CDR1 MNHEY, CDR2 SVGAGI. V was pared by 8 bases and J by 7 bases, with 4 bases of the junction left unmatched. The CDR3 is 11 residues long. DNA for the CDR3: TGTGCCAGCCAGGGGGCTAGAGAGCAGTACTTC. Protein: CASQGAREQYF.

The chain carries TRBV19 and TRBJ2-7, with 7 bases lining up with TRBD1. CDR1 and CDR2 from the germline V gene are LNHDA and SQIVND (reference sequence). The CDR3 runs 13 residues. J lost 0 bases, V lost 8 bases, and 4 bases had no gene match. CDR3 DNA sequence: TGTGCCAGTTCAGACAGGGTCTCCTACGAGCAGTACTTC. Its protein is CASSDRVSYEQYF. Looking up the rest from reference TRBV19 and TRBJ2-7 gives the full variable domain: DGGITQSPKYLFRKEGQNVTLSCEQNLNHDAMYWYRQDPGQGLRLIYYSQIVNDFQKGDIAEGYSVSREKKESFPLTVTSAQKNPTAFYLCASSDRVSYEQYFGPGTRLTVT.

Details on this clone: A junction boundary mismatches the germline segment, possibly from a read error. V and J are TRBV7-9 and TRBJ1-5; 8 bases align to TRBD1. Per germline, CDR1 SEHNR and CDR2 FQNEAQ (reference sequence). The CDR3 is 14 residues long. The CDR3 here is CSSSLTGEDQPQHF. CDR3 coding DNA: TGTTCCAGCAGCTTGACAGGGGAGGATCAGCCCCAGCATTTT.

Remarks on this clone: At one boundary the junction diverges from the germline segment, which might be a read error. This chain uses TRBV7-7 with TRBJ2-3; the match to TRBD2 covers 8 bases. This CDR3 has 14 residues. The germline gives CDR1 SSHAT, CDR2 FNYEAQ (reference sequence). This CDR3 reads CASSLGLEADTQYF. In nucleotides, the CDR3 is TGTGCTAGCAGCTTGGGACTAGAGGCAGATACGCAGTATTTT.

The chain carries TRBV7-2 and TRBJ2-3; 8 bases agree with TRBD2. Germline values: CDR1 SGHTA, CDR2 FQGNSA. The CDR3 length is 15 residues. V lost 6 bases and J lost 3; bases outside the gene matches: 8. The CDR3 reads CASRVRGGWTDTQYF. Written as DNA, the CDR3 is TGTGCCAGCAGAGTACGGGGGGGCTGGACAGATACGCAGTATTTT.